This T cell receptor (beta chain) derives from a study of control samples from healthy donors and cancer patients. Germline CDR1 and CDR2: LNHDA and SQIVND (reference sequence). CDR3 size: 15 residues. V was cut by 2 bases and J by 0 bases, with 10 bases left in between. Clones were read by immunoSEQ multiplex PCR, and TCRdb kept only the in-frame ones, dropping some. The table lists some 100,000 clones, 70% to 90% of them singletons. The clonotype comes from a man aged 25 to 40 in good health. Material for sequencing was blood. The chain recombines TRBV19 with TRBJ1-1, with D possibly matching TRBD1 (5 bases). In DNA form, the CDR3 reads TGTGCCAGTAGTATACCTCAGGGCCTGAACACTGAAGCTTTCTTT. Translated: CASSIPQGLNTEAFF.